What follows are 25 T cell receptor beta chains derived from one specimen sequenced in a study of blood T cell repertoires in COVID-19 (dated by TCRdb to the early 2020s). The library was produced with the immunoSEQ multiplex PCR assay. The table comes from immuneACCESS by way of TCRdb, which keeps in-frame sequences with V and J called. Part of the clones is missing from these tables; in studies checked, under half for an unresolved V gene and the rest for unknown reasons. This sample comprises tens of thousands of clones, roughly nine tenths of them detected only once. The ten largest clones take up around 2.8% of the sample. The sequenced material came from peripheral blood. The receptors come from a man in his fifties with COVID-19, enrolled during active disease.

V gene TRBV2 combines with J gene TRBJ1-5; D is perhaps TRBD1 (6 bases). The V end lost 4 bases, the J end lost 5 bases, and 15 bases lay between the germline ends. This CDR3 has 15 residues. CDR1 is SNHLY and CDR2 is FYNNEI in the germline V gene. CDR3 sequence reads: CASSVGRGLDQPQHF. In nucleotides, the CDR3 is TGTGCCAGCAGTGTCGGAAGGGGGTTGGATCAGCCCCAGCATTTT.

The chain is built from TRBV23-1 and TRBJ1-6, with D maybe TRBD1 (6 bases). TRBV23-1 is an ORF; its function is uncertain. V lost 2 bases and J lost 11, with 13 bases in between. The CDR3 sequence is 14 residues long. The CDR3 here is CASSQPQGPAPLHF. In DNA form, the CDR3 reads TGCGCCAGCAGTCAACCGCAGGGGCCCGCACCCCTCCACTTT.

This chain joins TRBV4-2 and TRBJ2-1; perhaps TRBD2 as D (6 bases). V dropped 4 bases and J dropped 3 bases, with 13 bases sitting between them. The CDR3 has 15 amino acids. Germline V gene sequence: CDR1 LGHNA, CDR2 YNFKEQ. This CDR3 reads CASSPERAYYNEQFF. In DNA, the CDR3 is TGTGCCAGCAGCCCAGAGCGGGCCTACTACAATGAGCAGTTCTTC.

The chain recombines TRBV5-4 with TRBJ2-3, with D hard to call. This CDR3 has 12 amino acids. Germline V gene sequence: CDR1 SGHNT, CDR2 YYREEE (reference sequence). With 5 bases removed from V and 5 bases from J, the gap between germline ends came to 9 bases. The CDR3 loop is CASRTDGDTQYF. The CDR3 region has the DNA TGTGCCAGCAGGACTGACGGAGATACGCAGTATTTT.

The rearrangement links TRBV19 to TRBJ1-1; tentatively, D is TRBD1 (5 bases). Trimming took off 3 bases at V and 2 bases at J, with 10 bases between the two ends. This CDR3 contains 14 residues. Per germline, CDR1 LNHDA and CDR2 SQIVND (reference sequence). The CDR3 is CASSMGGVNTEAFF. The DNA of the CDR3 is TGTGCCAGTAGTATGGGGGGGGTAAACACTGAAGCTTTCTTT. Looking up the rest from reference TRBV19 and TRBJ1-1 gives the full variable domain: DGGITQSPKYLFRKEGQNVTLSCEQNLNHDAMYWYRQDPGQGLRLIYYSQIVNDFQKGDIAEGYSVSREKKESFPLTVTSAQKNPTAFYLCASSMGGVNTEAFFGQGTRLTVV.

The rearrangement links TRBV6-4 to TRBJ2-2, with D maybe TRBD1 (5 bases). CDR3 size: 13 residues. Trimming removed 6 bases at V and 3 bases at J, with 8 bases between. The germline V gene has CDR1 MRHNA and CDR2 SNTAGT. The CDR3 reads CASSGQDTGELFF. The DNA for the CDR3 is TGTGCCAGCAGCGGACAAGACACCGGGGAGCTGTTTTTT.

The V and J genes are TRBV7-9 and TRBJ2-2; 14 bases match TRBD2. The CDR3 totals 16 residues. The V segment lost 5 bases and the J segment 5 bases; nucleotides outside the gene matches: 4. Germline lookup yields CDR1 SEHNR and CDR2 FQNEAQ (reference sequence). The CDR3 DNA reads as TGTGCCAGCAGCGCGGGACTAGCGGGAGAGACCGGGGAGCTGTTTTTT. Protein sequence: CASSAGLAGETGELFF.

V and J are TRBV28 and TRBJ2-7; D gene uncertain. Germline loops: CDR1 MDHEN, CDR2 SYDVKM. Trimming took 5 bases from V and 1 from J, leaving 9 bases between them. This CDR3 is 13 amino acids long. The CDR3 DNA reads TGTGCCAGCAGTATGACAACGTCCTACGAGCAGTACTTC. Residues: CASSMTTSYEQYF.

This chain links TRBV7-3 with TRBJ1-1; 7 nucleotides match TRBD1. This CDR3 comprises 15 residues. The V segment lost 5 bases and the J segment 0 bases; nucleotides outside the gene matches: 6. The germline V gene encodes CDR1 SGHTA and CDR2 FQGTGA. In nucleotides, the CDR3 is TGTGCCAGCAGCCCGCGACAGGGACTGAACACTGAAGCTTTCTTT. It codes for CASSPRQGLNTEAFF.

CDR3 in amino acids: CASSGQGQKNIQYF. The CDR3 DNA is TGTGCCAGCAGCGGACAGGGACAAAAAAACATTCAGTACTTC. The chain couples TRBV9 to TRBJ2-4; 7 bases are a match to TRBD1. Germline V lookup: CDR1 SGDLS, CDR2 YYNGEE. The CDR3 totals 14 residues. Losses at the gene ends were 3 bases for V and 4 bases for J; bases not matched to a gene: 4. Together with reference TRBV9 and TRBJ2-4, the CDR3 gives the full variable domain: DSGVTQTPKHLITATGQRVTLRCSPRSGDLSVYWYQQSLDQGLQFLIQYYNGEERAKGNILERFSAQQFPDLHSELNLSSLELGDSALYFCASSGQGQKNIQYFGAGTRLSVL.

This clone appeared once. The chain is built from TRBV20-1 and TRBJ1-4; the D is unclear. The germline gives CDR1 DFQATT, CDR2 SNEGSKA (reference sequence). Deletions cut 6 bases from V and 10 bases from J, with 12 bases between. The CDR3 is 11 amino acids. The CDR3 region has the DNA TGCAGTGCCGGGCGGGATTCAAAACTGTTTTTT. Protein sequence: CSAGRDSKLFF.

The J gene is TRBJ1-1, the V gene TRBV5-5; D unclear. Trimming stripped 0 bases from V and 7 bases from J, with 13 bases between. Germline V gene sequence: CDR1 SGHKS, CDR2 YYEKEE (reference sequence). The CDR3 length is 14 residues. The CDR3 DNA reads TGTGCCAGCAGCTTGGGACATCGAACCGGTGAAGCTTTCTTT. Its translation: CASSLGHRTGEAFF.

V and J are TRBV3-1 (or the pseudogene TRBV3-2) and TRBJ2-1; D is uncertain. The CDR3 has 16 amino acids. Germline V gene sequence: CDR1 LGHDT, CDR2 YNNKEL (reference sequence). V was shortened by 3 bases and J by 2 bases, with 14 bases between the two germline ends. CDR3 nucleotides: TGTGCCAGCAGCCACGTGGATTGGGCCGCCTACAATGAGCAGTTCTTC. This translates into CASSHVDWAAYNEQFF.

This chain connects TRBV20-1 to TRBJ1-2, with TRBD1 as a possible D gene (5 bases). The CDR3 has 13 amino acids. Germline CDR1 and CDR2: DFQATT and SNEGSKA (reference sequence). Deletions cut 3 bases from V and 3 bases from J, with 11 bases between. CDR3 amino acids: CSASLGRDYGYTF. CDR3 DNA sequence: TGCAGTGCTAGTCTGGGCAGGGACTATGGCTACACCTTC.

The chain recombines TRBV28 with TRBJ1-5, with TRBD1 matching 9 bases. Germline V lookup: CDR1 MDHEN, CDR2 SYDVKM. CDR3 length: 14 residues. After removal of 4 bases from V and 6 bases from J, the junction contained 4 bases not matched to a gene. The CDR3 is CASSWDRDGQPQHF. The CDR3 DNA sequence: TGTGCCAGCAGTTGGGACAGGGATGGTCAGCCCCAGCATTTT.

This clone was observed once. The chain carries TRBV19 and TRBJ1-5; 9 nucleotides match TRBD1. V lost 6 bases and J lost 0; bases outside the gene matches: 6. The germline gives CDR1 LNHDA, CDR2 SQIVND (reference sequence). This CDR3 comprises 16 residues. CDR3 residues: CASRGTGINSNQPQHF. In DNA form, the CDR3 reads TGTGCCAGTAGAGGGACAGGGATCAATAGCAATCAGCCCCAGCATTTT.

This clone was seen once. This chain connects TRBV29-1 to TRBJ1-2; 7 bases are a match to TRBD1. The CDR3 loop spans 12 amino acids. With V trimmed by 6 bases and J by 6 bases, 7 bases remained unmatched. Germline-derived CDR1 and CDR2 are SQVTM and ANQGSEA. CDR3 region: CSVYTGDDGYTF. The CDR3 nucleotides read TGCAGCGTCTATACAGGGGATGATGGCTACACCTTC.

The J gene is TRBJ1-5, the V gene TRBV4-2; no definite D call. This CDR3 region has 16 residues. Germline V gives CDR1 LGHNA, CDR2 YNFKEQ. Between the trimmed V and J ends, which lost 3 bases and 0 bases, there was a span of 12 bases. The CDR3 DNA is TGTGCCAGCAGCCACCTCAGCGGGGATAGCAATCAGCCCCAGCATTTT. It is translated as CASSHLSGDSNQPQHF.

The genes are TRBV18 and TRBJ1-6; the match to TRBD1 covers 8 bases. Trimming cost V 1 base and J 7 bases; bases outside gene matches: 3. The CDR3 contains 15 residues. The germline gives CDR1 KGHSH, CDR2 LQKENI. The CDR3 spells CASSPLGQGNSPLHF. CDR3 DNA sequence: TGTGCCAGCTCACCACTTGGACAGGGCAATTCACCCCTCCACTTT. The whole variable domain, remainder taken from reference TRBV18 and TRBJ1-6, is NAGVMQNPRHLVRRRGQEARLRCSPMKGHSHVYWYRQLPEEGLKFMVYLQKENIIDESGMPKERFSAEFPKEGPSILRIQQVVRGDSAAYFCASSPLGQGNSPLHFGNGTRLTVT.

The chain has TRBV5-1 and TRBJ2-5; D not resolved. The germline gives CDR1 SGHRS, CDR2 YFSETQ. Trimming pared 4 bases from V and 3 bases from J, leaving 13 bases between. This CDR3 has 14 amino acids. The CDR3 DNA reads TGCGCCAGCAGCCTGAGGATGGCAGAAGAGACCCAGTACTTC. Its translation: CASSLRMAEETQYF. The variable domain in full, completed from reference TRBV5-1 and TRBJ2-5, reads KAGVTQTPRYLIKTRGQQVTLSCSPISGHRSVSWYQQTPGQGLQFLFEYFSETQRNKGNFPGRFSGRQFSNSRSEMNVSTLELGDSALYLCASSLRMAEETQYFGPGTRLLVL.

This chain uses TRBV9 with TRBJ2-3, with 10 bases fitting TRBD2. CDR3 length: 19 residues. The V segment lost 0 bases and the J segment 2 bases; nucleotides outside the gene matches: 12. In germline, CDR1 is SGDLS, CDR2 YYNGEE. The CDR3 spells CASSVGRLLAGGHTDTQYF. The CDR3 bases are TGTGCCAGCAGCGTAGGCCGTCTGTTAGCGGGGGGCCACACAGATACGCAGTATTTT.

The chain recombines TRBV19 with TRBJ1-4; 9 positions match TRBD1. Trimming removed 6 bases from V and 0 bases from J; junction bases left unmatched: 8. CDR3 length equals 17 residues. The V gene's germline CDR1 is LNHDA and CDR2 SQIVND (reference sequence). This chain's CDR3 is CASSPRGQGATNEKLFF. The CDR3 nucleotides are TGTGCCAGTAGCCCCCGGGGACAGGGTGCAACTAATGAAAAACTGTTTTTT. Full variable domain (missing parts from reference TRBV19 and TRBJ1-4): DGGITQSPKYLFRKEGQNVTLSCEQNLNHDAMYWYRQDPGQGLRLIYYSQIVNDFQKGDIAEGYSVSREKKESFPLTVTSAQKNPTAFYLCASSPRGQGATNEKLFFGSGTQLSVL.

The rearrangement uses TRBV11-2 and TRBJ2-2; no definite D call. V lost 0 bases and J lost 1, with 9 bases in between. The CDR3 totals 16 residues. In germline, CDR1 is SGHAT, CDR2 FQNNGV. Here the CDR3 reads CASSLDLRRNTGELFF. In nucleotides, the CDR3 is TGTGCCAGCAGCTTAGATCTGCGGAGGAACACCGGGGAGCTGTTTTTT.

This chain joins TRBV18 and TRBJ1-1; 8 bases are a match to TRBD1. From germline, CDR1 is KGHSH and CDR2 LQKENI. The length of the CDR3 is 14 residues. With V trimmed by 3 bases and J by 5 bases, 5 bases remained unmatched. The CDR3 region is CASSPRDRSTEAFF. The CDR3 DNA is TGTGCCAGCTCACCCAGGGACAGGAGTACTGAAGCTTTCTTT.

This sequence joins TRBV5-1 and TRBJ1-2, with TRBD1 matching 9 bases. With 0 bases clipped from V and 5 bases from J, the junction kept 2 bases outside the gene matches. Germline-derived CDR1 and CDR2 are SGHRS and YFSETQ. This CDR3 is built from 14 residues. CDR3 in DNA: TGCGCCAGCAGCTTGGCCGGGACAGGGTATGGCTACACCTTC. Protein: CASSLAGTGYGYTF.